The present entry profiles one T cell receptor beta chain with its context. Antigen unknown. It was with 60 Vbeta and 13 Jbeta primers that the PCR ran. Repertoires were generated with immunoSEQ multiplex PCR, while TCRdb's copy carries only in-frame clones and drops some. The table lists 100,000 to 150,000 clones. CDR1 and CDR2 from the germline V gene are SNHLY and FYNNEI. V gave up 9 bases and J gave up 4 bases; unmatched junction bases: 9. The CDR3 covers 14 residues. The data were taken from a study of cytomegalovirus exposure and HLA in healthy donors. Whole-study findings and limits: Using the classifier, cytomegalovirus status was reportedly diagnosed with high specificity and sensitivity.

The sample taken for sequencing was PBMCs. The TCR was taken from a man aged 40-49 years in good health and CMV-seronegative. The chain uses TRBV2 and TRBJ2-7; 10 bases align to TRBD1. The CDR3 protein is CASVVDRGLYEQYF. The CDR3 nucleotides read TGTGCCAGTGTGGTGGACAGGGGGTTATACGAGCAGTACTTC. Using reference TRBV2 and TRBJ2-7 for the parts outside the CDR3, the full variable domain is EPEVTQTPSHQVTQMGQEVILRCVPISNHLYFYWYRQILGQKVEFLVSFYNNEISEKSEIFDDQFSVERPDGSNFTLKIRSTKLEDSAMYFCASVVDRGLYEQYFGPGTRLTVT.